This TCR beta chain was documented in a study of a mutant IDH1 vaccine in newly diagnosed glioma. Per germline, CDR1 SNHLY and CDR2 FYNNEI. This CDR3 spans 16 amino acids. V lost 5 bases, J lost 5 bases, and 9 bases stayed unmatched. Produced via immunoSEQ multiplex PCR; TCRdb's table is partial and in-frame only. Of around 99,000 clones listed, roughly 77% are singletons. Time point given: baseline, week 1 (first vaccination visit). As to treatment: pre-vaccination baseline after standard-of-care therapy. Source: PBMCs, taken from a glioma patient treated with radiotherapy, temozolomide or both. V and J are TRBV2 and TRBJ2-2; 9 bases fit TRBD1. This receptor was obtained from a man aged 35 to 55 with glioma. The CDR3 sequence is CASSLQGAGVTGELFF. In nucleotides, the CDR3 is TGTGCCAGCAGTTTACAGGGGGCCGGGGTAACCGGGGAGCTGTTTTTT. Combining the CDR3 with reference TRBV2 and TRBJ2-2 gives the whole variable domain EPEVTQTPSHQVTQMGQEVILRCVPISNHLYFYWYRQILGQKVEFLVSFYNNEISEKSEIFDDQFSVERPDGSNFTLKIRSTKLEDSAMYFCASSLQGAGVTGELFFGEGSRLTVL.